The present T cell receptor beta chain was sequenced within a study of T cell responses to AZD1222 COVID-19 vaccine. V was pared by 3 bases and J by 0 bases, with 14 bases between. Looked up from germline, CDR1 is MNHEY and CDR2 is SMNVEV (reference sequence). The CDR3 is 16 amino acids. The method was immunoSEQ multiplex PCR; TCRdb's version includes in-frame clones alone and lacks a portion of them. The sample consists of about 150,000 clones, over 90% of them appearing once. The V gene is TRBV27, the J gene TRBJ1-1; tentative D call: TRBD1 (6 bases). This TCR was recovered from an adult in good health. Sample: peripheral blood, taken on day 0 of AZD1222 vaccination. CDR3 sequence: CASSLQGPTMNTEAFF. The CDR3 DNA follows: TGTGCCAGCAGTTTGCAGGGGCCCACCATGAACACTGAAGCTTTCTTT.